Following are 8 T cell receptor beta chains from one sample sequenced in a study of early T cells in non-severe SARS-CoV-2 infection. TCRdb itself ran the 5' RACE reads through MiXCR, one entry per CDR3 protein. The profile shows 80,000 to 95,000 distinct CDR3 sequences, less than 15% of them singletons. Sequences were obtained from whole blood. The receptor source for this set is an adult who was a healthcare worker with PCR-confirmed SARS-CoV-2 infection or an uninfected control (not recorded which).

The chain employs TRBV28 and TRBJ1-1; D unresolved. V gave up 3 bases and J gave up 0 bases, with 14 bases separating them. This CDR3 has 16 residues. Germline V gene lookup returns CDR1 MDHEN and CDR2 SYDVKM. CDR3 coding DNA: TGTGCCAGCAGTTTTCGGACGGGATCTATGAACACTGAAGCTTTCTTT. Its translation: CASSFRTGSMNTEAFF.

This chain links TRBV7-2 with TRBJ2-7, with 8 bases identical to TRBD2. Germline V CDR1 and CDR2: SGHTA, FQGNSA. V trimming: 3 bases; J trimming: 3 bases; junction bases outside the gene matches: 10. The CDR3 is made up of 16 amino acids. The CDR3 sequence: CASSFPLAETLYEQYF. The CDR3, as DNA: TGTGCCAGCAGCTTTCCACTAGCGGAGACCCTCTACGAGCAGTACTTC.

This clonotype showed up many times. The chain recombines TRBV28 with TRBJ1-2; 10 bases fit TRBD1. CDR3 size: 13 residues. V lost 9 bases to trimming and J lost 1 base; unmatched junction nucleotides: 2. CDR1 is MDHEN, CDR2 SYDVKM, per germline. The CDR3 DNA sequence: TGTGCCAGTCGGGACAGGGGTAACTATGGCTACACCTTC. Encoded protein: CASRDRGNYGYTF.

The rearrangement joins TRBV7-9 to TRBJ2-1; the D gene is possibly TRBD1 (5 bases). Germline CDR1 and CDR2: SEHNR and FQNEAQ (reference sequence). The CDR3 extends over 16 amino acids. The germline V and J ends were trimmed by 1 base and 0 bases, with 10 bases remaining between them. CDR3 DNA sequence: TGTGCCAGCAGCTTAGACCAGGGATTCTCCTACAATGAGCAGTTCTTC. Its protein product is CASSLDQGFSYNEQFF. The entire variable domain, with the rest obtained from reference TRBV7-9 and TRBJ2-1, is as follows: DTGVSQNPRHKITKRGQNVTFRCDPISEHNRLYWYRQTLGQGPEFLTYFQNEAQLEKSRLLSDRFSAERPKGSFSTLEIQRTEQGDSAMYLCASSLDQGFSYNEQFFGPGTRLTVL.

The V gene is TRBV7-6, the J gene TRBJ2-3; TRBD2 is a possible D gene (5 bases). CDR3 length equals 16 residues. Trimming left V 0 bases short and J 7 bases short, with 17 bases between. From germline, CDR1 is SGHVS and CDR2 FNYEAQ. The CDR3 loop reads CASSLASGINFYTQYF. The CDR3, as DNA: TGTGCCAGCAGCTTAGCGTCCGGGATCAATTTTTATACGCAGTATTTT.

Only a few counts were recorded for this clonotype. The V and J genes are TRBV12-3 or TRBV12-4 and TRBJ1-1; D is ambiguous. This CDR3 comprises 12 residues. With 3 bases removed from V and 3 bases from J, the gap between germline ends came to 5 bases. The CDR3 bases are TGTGCCAGCAGTTTTGAGGACACTGAAGCTTTCTTT. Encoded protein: CASSFEDTEAFF.

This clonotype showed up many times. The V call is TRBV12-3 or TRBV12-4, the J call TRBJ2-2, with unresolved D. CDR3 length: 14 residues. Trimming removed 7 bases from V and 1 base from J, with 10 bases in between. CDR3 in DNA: TGTGCCAGCACCCCGAGGAGGAACACCGGGGAGCTGTTTTTT. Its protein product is CASTPRRNTGELFF.

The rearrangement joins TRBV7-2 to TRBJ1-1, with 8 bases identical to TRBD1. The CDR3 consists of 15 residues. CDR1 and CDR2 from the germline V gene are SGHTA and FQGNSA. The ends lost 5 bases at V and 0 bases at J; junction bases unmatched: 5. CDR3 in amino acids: CASSPNRGLNTEAFF. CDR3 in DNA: TGTGCCAGCAGCCCGAACAGGGGGTTGAACACTGAAGCTTTCTTT.